The rows below give T cell receptor beta chains drawn from one sample of a study of cytomegalovirus exposure and HLA in healthy donors. Data came from immunoSEQ multiplex PCR; TCRdb stores just in-frame clones and leaves some out. Here the sample spans 85,000 to 130,000 clones, approximately 79% being singletons. Sequences were obtained from PBMCs. The receptor set was obtained from a man aged 60 to 69 in good health and CMV-seronegative. CDR3s include the opening cysteine and the closing phenylalanine or tryptophan. Each record gives: V gene, J gene, D gene, clone size, CDR3 DNA, CDR3 protein. D genes are given only for firm matches. Clone size is given for some rows only: seen once, a few or many times, or a class if the clone is expanded.

>TRBV7-2|TRBJ2-1|.|.
TGTGCCAGCAGCTTAGAACGGGGTTCCTACAATGAGCAGTTCTTC
CASSLERGSYNEQFF
>TRBV30|TRBJ2-2|TRBD2|few
TGTGCCTGGAGTGTAGGCGGACTAGCGGGGACGAACACCGGGGAGCTGTTTTTT
CAWSVGGLAGTNTGELFF
>TRBV9|TRBJ2-3|.|.
TGTGCCAGCAGCGTTCGTGGAGGGGGGGCGGGCACAGATACGCAGTATTTT
CASSVRGGGAGTDTQYF
>TRBV28|TRBJ1-2|TRBD1|.
TGTGCCAGCAGCTCACAGGGGGCGGCTAACTATGGCTACACCTTC
CASSSQGAANYGYTF
>TRBV9|TRBJ2-2|.|.
TGTGCCAGCAGCGTAGGAAGACAGACCTCCGGGGAGCTGTTTTTT
CASSVGRQTSGELFF
>TRBV10-2|TRBJ1-2|.|once
TGCGCCAGCAGTGACGGTAATCCTAACTATGGCTACACCTTC
CASSDGNPNYGYTF
>TRBV7-2|TRBJ2-7|TRBD1|.
TGTGCCAGCAGCTTATCCCGGGACAGGGGGTTCAACGAGCAGTACTTC
CASSLSRDRGFNEQYF
>TRBV29-1|TRBJ1-4|.|few
TGCAGCGTTGGAAGGGGGAACAATGAAAAACTGTTTTTT
CSVGRGNNEKLFF
>TRBV6-6|TRBJ1-2|TRBD1|.
TGTGCCAGCAACAGGGACAGGGGGCAGGGGGCTGGTGGCTACACCTTC
CASNRDRGQGAGGYTF
>TRBV6-1|TRBJ1-6|.|.
TGTGCCAGCAGTGAGAACCAGTCCTGGAATTCACCCCTCCACTTT
CASSENQSWNSPLHF
>TRBV7-8|TRBJ1-1|.|.
TGTGCCAGCAGCTTAGTAGGCGGCTCCACTGAAGCTTTCTTT
CASSLVGGSTEAFF
>TRBV19|TRBJ1-5|TRBD1|once
TGTGCCAGTCGTGCGAAACAGGGGGTGATTCAAGCCCAGCATTTT
CASRAKQGVIQAQHF
>TRBV10-3|TRBJ1-1|.|once
TGTGCCATCAGTGAGTCAGAGGCGAACACTGAAGCTTTCTTT
CAISESEANTEAFF